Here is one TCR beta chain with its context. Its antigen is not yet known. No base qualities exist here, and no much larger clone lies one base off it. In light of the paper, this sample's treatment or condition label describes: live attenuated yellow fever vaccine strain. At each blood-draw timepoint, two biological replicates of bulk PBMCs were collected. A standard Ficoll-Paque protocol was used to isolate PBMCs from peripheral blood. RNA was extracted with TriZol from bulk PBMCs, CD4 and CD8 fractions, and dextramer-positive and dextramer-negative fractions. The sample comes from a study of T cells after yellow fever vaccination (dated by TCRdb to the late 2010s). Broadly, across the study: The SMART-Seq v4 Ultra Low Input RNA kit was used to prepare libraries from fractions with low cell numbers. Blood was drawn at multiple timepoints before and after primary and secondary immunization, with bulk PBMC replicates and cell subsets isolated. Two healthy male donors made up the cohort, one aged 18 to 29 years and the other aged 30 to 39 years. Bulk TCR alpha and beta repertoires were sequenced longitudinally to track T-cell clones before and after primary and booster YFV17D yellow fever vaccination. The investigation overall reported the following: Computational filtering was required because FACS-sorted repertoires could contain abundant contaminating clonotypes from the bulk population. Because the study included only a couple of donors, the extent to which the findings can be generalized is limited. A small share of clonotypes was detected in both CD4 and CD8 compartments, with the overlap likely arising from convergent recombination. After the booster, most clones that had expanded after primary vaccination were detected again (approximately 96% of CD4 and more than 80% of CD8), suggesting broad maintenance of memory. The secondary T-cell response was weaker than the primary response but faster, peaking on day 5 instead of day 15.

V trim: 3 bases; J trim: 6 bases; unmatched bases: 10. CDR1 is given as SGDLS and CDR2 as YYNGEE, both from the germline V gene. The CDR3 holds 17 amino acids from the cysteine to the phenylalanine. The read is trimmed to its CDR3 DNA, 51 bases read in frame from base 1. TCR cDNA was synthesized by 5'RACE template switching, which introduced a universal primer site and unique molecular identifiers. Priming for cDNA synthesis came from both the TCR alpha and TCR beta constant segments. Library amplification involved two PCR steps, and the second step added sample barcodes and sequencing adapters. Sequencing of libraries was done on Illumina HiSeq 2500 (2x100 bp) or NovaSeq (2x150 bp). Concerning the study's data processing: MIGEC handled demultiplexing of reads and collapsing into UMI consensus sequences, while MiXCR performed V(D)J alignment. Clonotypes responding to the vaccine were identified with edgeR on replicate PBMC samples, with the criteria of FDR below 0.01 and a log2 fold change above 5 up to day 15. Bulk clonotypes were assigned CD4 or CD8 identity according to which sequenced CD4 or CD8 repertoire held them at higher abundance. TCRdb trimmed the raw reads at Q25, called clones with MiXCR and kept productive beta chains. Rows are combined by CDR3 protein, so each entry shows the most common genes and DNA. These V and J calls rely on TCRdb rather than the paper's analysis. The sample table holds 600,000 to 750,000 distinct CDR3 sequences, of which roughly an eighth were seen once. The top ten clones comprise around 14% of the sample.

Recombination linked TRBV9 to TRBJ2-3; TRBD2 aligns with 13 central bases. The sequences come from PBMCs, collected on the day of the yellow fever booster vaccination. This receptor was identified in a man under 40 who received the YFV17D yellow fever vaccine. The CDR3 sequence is CASSDSTSGRAGDTQYF. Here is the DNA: TGTGCCAGCAGCGACTCAACTAGCGGGAGGGCGGGGGATACGCAGTATTTT.